This is a list of T cell receptor beta chains from one sample in a study of T-cell memory formation after mild COVID-19. TCRdb reprocessed the 5' RACE reads with MiXCR, giving one entry per CDR3 protein. Of about 400,000 distinct CDR3 sequences listed, about a sixth are singletons. What was sequenced was PBMCs or a T cell subset sorted from them (not recorded which). Source of these receptors: a man between 18 and 29 years old who had mild COVID-19 (a few samples of this study predate the infection). Cell type and time point are not known. The CDR3 runs from the conserved cysteine through the conserved F or W.

V gene: TRBV5-1; J gene: TRBJ1-3; CDR3 length: 14; CDR3 protein: CASSGASSGNTIYF
V gene: TRBV4-1; J gene: TRBJ2-3; CDR3 length: 16; CDR3 protein: CASSQEMWAGAGTQYF
V gene: TRBV21-1; J gene: TRBJ2-5; CDR3 length: 16; CDR3 protein: CASSRARGGRGETQYF
V gene: TRBV20-1; J gene: TRBJ1-5; CDR3 length: 13; CDR3 protein: CSASSGLGQPQHF
V gene: TRBV5-1; J gene: TRBJ1-2; CDR3 length: 14; CDR3 protein: CASSASGGNYGYTF
V gene: TRBV6-2/TRBV6-3; J gene: TRBJ2-3; CDR3 length: 16; CDR3 protein: CASSSRQGTSTDTQYF
V gene: TRBV7-2; J gene: TRBJ1-2; CDR3 length: 14; CDR3 protein: CASSLGPANYGYTF
V gene: TRBV24-1; J gene: TRBJ1-1; CDR3 length: 16; CDR3 protein: CATSDLGDRGRRKAFF
V gene: TRBV9; J gene: TRBJ1-1; CDR3 length: 13; CDR3 protein: CASSGVADTEAFF
V gene: TRBV4-2; J gene: TRBJ2-3; CDR3 length: 19; CDR3 protein: CASSQGRKGPEDLLDTQYF
V gene: TRBV27; J gene: TRBJ2-1; CDR3 length: 16; CDR3 protein: CASSLGSGGPSNEQFF
V gene: TRBV29-1; J gene: TRBJ2-5; CDR3 length: 14; CDR3 protein: CSARTGLYVDTQYF
V gene: TRBV7-8; J gene: TRBJ2-5; CDR3 length: 16; CDR3 protein: CASIQRGGGPQETQYF
V gene: TRBV7-9; J gene: TRBJ1-1; CDR3 length: 14; CDR3 protein: CASSLPGVNTEAFF
V gene: TRBV5-1; J gene: TRBJ1-1; CDR3 length: 12; CDR3 protein: CASRDPGTEAFF
V gene: TRBV20-1; J gene: TRBJ2-5; CDR3 length: 13; CDR3 protein: CSANGAGQETQYF